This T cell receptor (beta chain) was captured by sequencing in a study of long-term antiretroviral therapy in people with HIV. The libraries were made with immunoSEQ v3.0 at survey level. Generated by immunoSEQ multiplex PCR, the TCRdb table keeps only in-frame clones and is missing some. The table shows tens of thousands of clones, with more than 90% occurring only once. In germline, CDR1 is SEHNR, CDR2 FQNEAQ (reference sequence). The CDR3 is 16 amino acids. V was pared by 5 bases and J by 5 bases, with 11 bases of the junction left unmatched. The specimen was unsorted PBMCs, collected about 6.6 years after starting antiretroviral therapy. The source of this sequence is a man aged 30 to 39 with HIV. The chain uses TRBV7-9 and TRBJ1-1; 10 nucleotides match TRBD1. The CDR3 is CASSLQGTGARTEAFF. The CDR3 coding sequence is TGTGCCAGCAGCCTTCAGGGGACAGGGGCGAGAACTGAAGCTTTCTTT.